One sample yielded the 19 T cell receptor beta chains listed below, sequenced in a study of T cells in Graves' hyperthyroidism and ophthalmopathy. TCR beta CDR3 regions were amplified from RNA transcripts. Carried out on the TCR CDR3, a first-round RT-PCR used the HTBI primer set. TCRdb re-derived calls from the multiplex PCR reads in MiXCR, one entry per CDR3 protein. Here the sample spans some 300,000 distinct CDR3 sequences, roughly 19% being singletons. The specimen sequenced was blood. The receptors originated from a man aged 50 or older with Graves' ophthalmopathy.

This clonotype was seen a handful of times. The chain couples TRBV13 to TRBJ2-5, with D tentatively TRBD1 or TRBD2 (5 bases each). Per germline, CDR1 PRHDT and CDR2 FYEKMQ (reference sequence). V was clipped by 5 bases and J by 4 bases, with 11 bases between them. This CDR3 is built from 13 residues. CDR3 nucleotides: TGTGCCAGCAGCCCTGATGGGGGAGAGACCCAGTACTTC. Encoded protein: CASSPDGGETQYF.

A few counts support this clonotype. The CDR3 DNA is TGTGCCAGCGGCGGGACAGTGAACACTGAAGCTTTCTTT. Protein sequence: CASGGTVNTEAFF. The chain has TRBV28 and TRBJ1-1, with 7 bases matching TRBD1. The CDR3 covers 13 residues. J was trimmed by 0 bases and V by 8 bases; bases with no gene match: 3. Germline-derived CDR1 and CDR2 are MDHEN and SYDVKM.

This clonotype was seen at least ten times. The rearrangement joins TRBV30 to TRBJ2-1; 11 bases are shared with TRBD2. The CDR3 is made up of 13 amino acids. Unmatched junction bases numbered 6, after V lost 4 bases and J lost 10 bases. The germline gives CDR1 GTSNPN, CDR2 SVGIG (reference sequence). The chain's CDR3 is CAWMTSGISEQFF. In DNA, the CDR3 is TGTGCCTGGATGACTAGCGGGATAAGCGAGCAGTTCTTC.

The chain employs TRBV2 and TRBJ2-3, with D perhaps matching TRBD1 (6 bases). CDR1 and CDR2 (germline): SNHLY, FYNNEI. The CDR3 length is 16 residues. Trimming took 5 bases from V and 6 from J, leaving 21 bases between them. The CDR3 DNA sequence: TGTGCCAGCAGTTTTCCCCCCAGGGGCGCATTTGATACGCAGTATTTT. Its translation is CASSFPPRGAFDTQYF.

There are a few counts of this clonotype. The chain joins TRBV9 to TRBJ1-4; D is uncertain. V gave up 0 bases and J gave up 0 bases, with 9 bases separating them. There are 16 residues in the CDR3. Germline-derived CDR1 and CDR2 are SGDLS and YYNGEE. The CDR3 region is CASSVDRAATNEKLFF. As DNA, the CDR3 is TGTGCCAGCAGCGTAGATAGGGCCGCAACTAATGAAAAACTGTTTTTT.

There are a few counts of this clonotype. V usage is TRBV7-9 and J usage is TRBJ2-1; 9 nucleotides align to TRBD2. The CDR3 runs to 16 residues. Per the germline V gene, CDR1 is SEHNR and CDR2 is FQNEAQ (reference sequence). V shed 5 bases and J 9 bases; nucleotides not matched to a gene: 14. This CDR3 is CASSHQGGSGSREQFF. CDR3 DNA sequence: TGTGCCAGCAGCCACCAGGGGGGTAGCGGGAGCCGTGAGCAGTTCTTC.

CDR3 region: CASSSQGAFAQPQHF. CDR3 coding DNA: TGTGCCAGCAGCTCACAGGGGGCGTTTGCTCAGCCCCAGCATTTT. The chain links TRBV12-3 or TRBV12-4 to TRBJ1-5, with 9 nucleotides matching TRBD1. The CDR3 is 15 residues long. Germline trimming cut 6 bases from V and 6 bases from J; bases unmatched to any gene: 9.

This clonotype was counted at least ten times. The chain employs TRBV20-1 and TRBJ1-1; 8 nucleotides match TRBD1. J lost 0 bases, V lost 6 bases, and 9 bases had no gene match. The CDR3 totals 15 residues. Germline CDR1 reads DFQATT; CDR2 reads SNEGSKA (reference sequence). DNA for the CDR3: TGCAGTGCAACAAGACAGGGGAACATGAACACTGAAGCTTTCTTT. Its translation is CSATRQGNMNTEAFF.

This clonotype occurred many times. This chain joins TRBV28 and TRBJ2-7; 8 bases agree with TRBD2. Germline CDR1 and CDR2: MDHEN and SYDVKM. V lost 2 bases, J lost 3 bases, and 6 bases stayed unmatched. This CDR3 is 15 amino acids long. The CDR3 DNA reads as TGTGCCAGCAGTTTACCCAGCGGGAGTCTCTACGAGCAGTACTTC. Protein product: CASSLPSGSLYEQYF.

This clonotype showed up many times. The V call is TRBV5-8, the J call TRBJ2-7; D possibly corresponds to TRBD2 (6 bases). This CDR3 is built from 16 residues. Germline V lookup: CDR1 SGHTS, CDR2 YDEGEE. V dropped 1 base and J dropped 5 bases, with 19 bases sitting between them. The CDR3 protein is CASSLRDSPNFHEQYF. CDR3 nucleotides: TGTGCCAGCAGCTTGCGGGACTCCCCCAATTTCCACGAGCAGTACTTC.

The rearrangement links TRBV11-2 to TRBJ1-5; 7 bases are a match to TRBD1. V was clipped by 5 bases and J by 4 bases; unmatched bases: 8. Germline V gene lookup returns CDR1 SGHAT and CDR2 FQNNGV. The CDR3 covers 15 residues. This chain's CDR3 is CASSTDRVGNQPQHF. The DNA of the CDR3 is TGTGCCAGCAGCACCGACAGGGTCGGTAATCAGCCCCAGCATTTT.

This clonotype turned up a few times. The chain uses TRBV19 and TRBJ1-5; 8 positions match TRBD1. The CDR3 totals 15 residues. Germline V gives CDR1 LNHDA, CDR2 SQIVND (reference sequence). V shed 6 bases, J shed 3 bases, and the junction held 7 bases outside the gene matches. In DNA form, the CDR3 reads TGTGCCAGTAGCGGGCAGGGGGCCTTCAATCAGCCCCAGCATTTT. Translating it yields CASSGQGAFNQPQHF.

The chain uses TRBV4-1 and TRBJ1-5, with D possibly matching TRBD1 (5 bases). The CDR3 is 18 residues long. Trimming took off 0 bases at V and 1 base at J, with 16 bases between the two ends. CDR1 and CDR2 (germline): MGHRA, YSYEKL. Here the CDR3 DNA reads TGCGCCAGCAGCCAAGATGGAGGGGCAGGGATAAGCAATCAGCCCCAGCATTTT. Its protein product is CASSQDGGAGISNQPQHF.

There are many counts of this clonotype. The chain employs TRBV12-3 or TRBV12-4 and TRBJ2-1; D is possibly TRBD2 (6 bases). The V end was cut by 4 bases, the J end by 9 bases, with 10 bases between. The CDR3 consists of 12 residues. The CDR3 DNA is TGTGCCAGCAGTTCCCCCGGGGGTGAGCAGTTCTTC. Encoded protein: CASSSPGGEQFF.

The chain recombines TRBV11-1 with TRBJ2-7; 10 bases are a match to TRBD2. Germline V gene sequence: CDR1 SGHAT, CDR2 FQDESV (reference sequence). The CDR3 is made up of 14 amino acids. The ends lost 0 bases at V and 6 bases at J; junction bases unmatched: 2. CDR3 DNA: TGTGCCAGCAGCTTAGCCCAGCGGGAGGGCGAGCAGTACTTC. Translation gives CASSLAQREGEQYF.

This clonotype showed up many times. The CDR3 here is CSASPPKGTGDNEQFF. Written as DNA, the CDR3 is TGCAGTGCTAGTCCCCCTAAAGGGACTGGTGACAATGAGCAGTTCTTC. The chain employs TRBV20-1 and TRBJ2-1; D is perhaps TRBD2 (6 bases). The CDR3 has 16 amino acids. Between the trimmed V and J ends, which lost 3 bases and 5 bases, there was a span of 20 bases. Germline V gives CDR1 DFQATT, CDR2 SNEGSKA (reference sequence).

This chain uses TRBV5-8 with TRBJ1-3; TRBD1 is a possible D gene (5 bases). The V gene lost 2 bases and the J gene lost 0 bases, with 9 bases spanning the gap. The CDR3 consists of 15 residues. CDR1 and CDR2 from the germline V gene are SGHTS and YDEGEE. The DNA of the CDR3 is TGTGCCAGCAGCTTCGGACACCTCTCTGGAAACACCATATATTTT. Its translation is CASSFGHLSGNTIYF.

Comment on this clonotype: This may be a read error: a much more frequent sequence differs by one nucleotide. CDR3 protein: CTSSLGDNSPQFF. As DNA, the CDR3 is TGTACCAGCAGCTTAGGGGACAACAGCCCCCAGTTCTTC. V is TRBV11-3 and J is TRBJ2-1; TRBD1 might be the D (6 bases). The CDR3 extends over 13 amino acids. The germline V gene encodes CDR1 SGHNT and CDR2 YENEEA. The full variable domain, in which reference TRBV11-3 and TRBJ2-1 provide the parts outside the CDR3, is EAGVVQSPRYKIIEKKQPVAFWCNPISGHNTLYWYLQNLGQGPELLIRYENEEAVDDSQLPKDRFSAERLKGVDSTLKIQPAELGDSAVYLCTSSLGDNSPQFFGPGTRLTVL.

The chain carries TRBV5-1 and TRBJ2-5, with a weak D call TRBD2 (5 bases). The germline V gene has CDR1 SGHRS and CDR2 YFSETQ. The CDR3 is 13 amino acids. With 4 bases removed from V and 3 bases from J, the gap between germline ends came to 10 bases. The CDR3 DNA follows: TGCGCCAGCAGCGAGGGTCCCAAAGAGACCCAGTACTTC. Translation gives CASSEGPKETQYF.